This TCR beta chain originates from a study of T cell repertoires in ileal Crohn's disease. The germline CDR1 and CDR2 sequences are MGHRA and YSYEKL. The CDR3 extends over 15 amino acids. Trimming took 0 bases from V and 5 from J, leaving 13 bases between them. A note on this clone: Antigen unknown.

Study-level points and caveats: Endoscopic recurrence occurred in every patient whose clonality exceeded 26.8%. Sorted CD8 T cells held more high-frequency clones than CD4.

Five hundred nanograms of biopsy DNA per sample underwent TCRB immunosequencing. TCRdb's copy holds only in-frame clones and misses some; the assay was immunoSEQ multiplex PCR. Here the sample spans about 12,000 clones, around 78% being singletons. Sample: ileal tissue. The source of this sequence is an adult with Crohn's disease. This rearrangement joins TRBV4-1 to TRBJ1-1; D unresolved. The CDR3 bases are TGCGCCAGCAGCCAAGATCTAGGTAGGAAAACTGAAGCTTTCTTT. This encodes CASSQDLGRKTEAFF.